Detailed here is one T cell receptor (beta chain). Treatment meaning: oral pan-JAK inhibitor, 5-10 mg twice daily. These data originate in a study of CD8+ T cells in alopecia areata. Extraction of RNA preceded its reverse transcription into cDNA, which served as the sequencing template. The data were produced by immunoSEQ multiplex PCR, yet TCRdb's version contains in-frame clones alone and is incomplete. The data show some 180,000 clones, roughly half seen once. The CDR3 has 12 residues. Germline assignment: CDR1 ENHRY and CDR2 SYGVKD. The ends lost 11 bases at V and 3 bases at J; junction bases unmatched: 5.

This TCR derives from a human donor with alopecia areata. Sequences were derived from CD8+ T cells sorted from blood, sampled between weeks 51 and 54, from a patient treated with tofacitinib. The chain is built from TRBV10-3 and TRBJ2-7; 9 bases agree with TRBD1. The DNA of the CDR3 is TGTGCCGTCCGACAGGGGGTCTACGAGCAGTACTTC. Translating it yields CAVRQGVYEQYF.